This T cell receptor beta chain appears in the sequencing data of a study of blood T cells in healthy people across ages. Study-level findings and limits: Age brought a roughly linear fall in TCR beta diversity measured per million T cells.

Germline V gene lookup returns CDR1 SGHAT and CDR2 FQNNGV. The CDR3 spans 18 residues. Trimming removed 4 bases from V and 0 bases from J; junction bases left unmatched: 8. Each sample gave at least 6 million isolated PBMCs. Of note for this clonotype: Its matching antigen is unknown.

A second PCR of 7 to 11 cycles used a sample-barcoded 5' primer and a J-beta primer mix. In TCRdb, the 5' RACE reads were re-called with MiXCR into one record per CDR3 protein. The sample lists more than 1,000,000 distinct CDR3 sequences; approximately 26% were seen once. The data also belong to a second study, concerning T cells of mothers and their children. Per that paper: In related and unrelated pairs alike, thymic selection shapes TCR recombination output, with inherited differences minor.

Sequencing was done on a sample of blood. The receptor was isolated from a girl aged 2 to 9 in good health. The V call is TRBV11-2, the J call TRBJ2-4; 11 positions agree with TRBD1. CDR3 region: CASSWDRGESLAKNIQYF. CDR3 coding DNA: TGTGCCAGCAGCTGGGACAGGGGGGAATCCCTAGCCAAAAACATTCAGTACTTC.